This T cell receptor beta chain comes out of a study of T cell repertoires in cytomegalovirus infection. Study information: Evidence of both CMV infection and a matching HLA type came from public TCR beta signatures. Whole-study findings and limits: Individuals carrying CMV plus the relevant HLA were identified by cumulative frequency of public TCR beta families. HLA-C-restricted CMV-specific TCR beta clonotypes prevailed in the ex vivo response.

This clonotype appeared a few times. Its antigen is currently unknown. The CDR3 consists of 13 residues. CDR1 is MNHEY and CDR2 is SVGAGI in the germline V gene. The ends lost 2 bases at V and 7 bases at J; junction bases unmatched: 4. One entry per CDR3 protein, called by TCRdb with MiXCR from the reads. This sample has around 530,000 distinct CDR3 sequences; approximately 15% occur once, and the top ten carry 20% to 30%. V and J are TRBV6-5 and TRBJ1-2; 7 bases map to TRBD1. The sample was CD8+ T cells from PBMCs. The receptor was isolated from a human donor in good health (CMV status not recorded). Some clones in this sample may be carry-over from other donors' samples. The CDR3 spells CASSYRGGSGYTF. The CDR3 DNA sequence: TGTGCCAGCAGTTACAGAGGGGGCAGTGGCTACACCTTC.